A single sample is the source of the 31 T cell receptor beta chains below, sequenced in a study of blood T cell repertoires in COVID-19. Repertoires were generated with immunoSEQ multiplex PCR, while TCRdb's copy carries only in-frame clones and drops some. The data show around 300,000 clones, about nine tenths seen once. The specimen sequenced was PBMCs or T cells enriched from blood (not recorded which). The source of these receptors is a woman aged 18-29 years who had recovered from COVID-19.

V usage is TRBV28 and J usage is TRBJ2-3; D is possibly TRBD1 (5 bases). The CDR3 covers 12 residues. Germline V gene sequence: CDR1 MDHEN, CDR2 SYDVKM. The ends were cut back, 5 bases at V and 3 bases at J, with 6 bases in the middle. CDR3 region: CASSQGTDTQYF. In DNA form, the CDR3 reads TGTGCCAGCAGTCAGGGTACAGATACGCAGTATTTT.

The chain is built from TRBV30 and TRBJ1-2, with TRBD1 matching over 8 bases. The CDR3 covers 12 residues. Germline V gene sequence: CDR1 GTSNPN, CDR2 SVGIG (reference sequence). V gave up 1 base and J gave up 5 bases; unmatched junction bases: 0. The CDR3 region has the DNA TGTGCCTGGAGTGGACAGGGGTATGGCTACACCTTC. This encodes CAWSGQGYGYTF.

The chain joins TRBV7-2 to TRBJ1-6; 9 bases fit TRBD1. Germline-derived CDR1 and CDR2 are SGHTA and FQGNSA. V dropped 6 bases and J dropped 9; count of bases not matched to a gene: 9. The CDR3 length is 15 residues. The CDR3 here is CASSLSTGGGSPLHF. As DNA, the CDR3 is TGTGCCAGCAGTTTATCGACAGGGGGTGGTTCACCCCTCCACTTT.

V usage is TRBV6-2 or TRBV6-3 and J usage is TRBJ1-2; no definite D call. Germline CDR1 and CDR2: MNHEY and SVGEGT. This CDR3 has 12 residues. Trimming took 6 bases from V and 1 from J, leaving 6 bases between them. This CDR3 is CASSPNNYGYTF. CDR3 nucleotide sequence: TGTGCCAGCAGCCCCAATAACTATGGCTACACCTTC.

This chain links TRBV20-1 with TRBJ2-5, with D possibly TRBD2 on 5 matching bases. Germline-derived CDR1 and CDR2 are DFQATT and SNEGSKA (reference sequence). This CDR3 spans 11 amino acids. The CDR3 is CRAEGEETQYF. In nucleotides, the CDR3 is TGCAGGGCAGAGGGAGAAGAGACCCAGTACTTC.

This clone was found once. V and J are TRBV15 and TRBJ1-2; 7 positions match TRBD1. The CDR3 has 14 residues. The germline gives CDR1 LNHNV, CDR2 YYDKDF (reference sequence). V lost 3 bases and J lost 1; bases outside the gene matches: 2. Here the CDR3 reads CATSSTGDNYGYTF. The CDR3 DNA follows: TGTGCCACCAGCAGTACAGGGGATAACTATGGCTACACCTTC.

This clone was seen just once. This chain connects TRBV4-1 to TRBJ2-1; TRBD2 matches at 9 bases. The trim removed 2 bases at V and 4 bases at J, leaving 6 bases unmatched. Germline V gene data show CDR1 as MGHRA and CDR2 as YSYEKL. This CDR3 contains 16 residues. The CDR3 DNA reads as TGCGCCAGCAGCCAAAGCGGTAGCGGGAGTTACAATGAGCAGTTCTTC. Translation: CASSQSGSGSYNEQFF.

The CDR3 spells CASSPHLGREGRSYEQYF. As DNA, the CDR3 is TGTGCCAGCAGCCCCCATTTGGGACGGGAGGGCCGCTCCTACGAGCAGTACTTC. This rearrangement joins TRBV7-6 to TRBJ2-7; 8 nucleotides align to TRBD2. Germline CDR1 is SGHVS and CDR2 is FNYEAQ. This CDR3 region has 18 residues. The ends lost 5 bases at V and 0 bases at J; junction bases unmatched: 15.

The V call is TRBV29-1, the J call TRBJ1-1, with D tentatively TRBD1 (5 bases). The CDR3 is made up of 16 amino acids. The ends were cut back, 3 bases at V and 5 bases at J, with 22 bases in the middle. Germline V CDR1 and CDR2: SQVTM, ANQGSEA. The CDR3 loop is CSVEGLAYRLGTEAFF. In nucleotides, the CDR3 is TGCAGCGTTGAGGGGCTGGCCTACCGGCTTGGGACTGAAGCTTTCTTT.

This chain connects TRBV27 to TRBJ2-2; D is perhaps TRBD2 (7 bases). The length of the CDR3 is 16 residues. In germline, CDR1 is MNHEY, CDR2 SMNVEV (reference sequence). V lost 7 bases, J lost 3 bases, and 18 bases lay in between. The CDR3 is CASTSTRGADTGELFF. CDR3 DNA sequence: TGTGCCAGCACCTCAACCCGGGGGGCGGACACCGGGGAGCTGTTTTTT.

This chain connects TRBV20-1 to TRBJ2-1; D is uncertain. Between the trimmed V and J ends, which lost 6 bases and 7 bases, there was a span of 10 bases. The CDR3 extends over 11 amino acids. CDR1 DFQATT and CDR2 SNEGSKA come from the germline V gene (reference sequence). The CDR3 DNA is TGCAGTGCAACCGCGAGTAATGAGCAGTTCTTC. Translated: CSATASNEQFF.

The chain employs TRBV4-1 and TRBJ1-4; no firm D call. The CDR3 has 17 residues. V gave up 4 bases and J gave up 0 bases, with 15 bases separating them. Germline-derived CDR1 and CDR2 are MGHRA and YSYEKL. The CDR3 here is CASSLDAGSATNEKLFF. For the CDR3, the DNA is TGCGCCAGCAGCCTAGACGCCGGGAGTGCAACTAATGAAAAACTGTTTTTT.

The V gene is TRBV30, the J gene TRBJ2-3; D might be TRBD2 (6 bases). The CDR3 is made up of 14 amino acids. Per germline, CDR1 GTSNPN and CDR2 SVGIG (reference sequence). V shed 1 base and J shed 3 bases, with 11 bases lying between them. This CDR3 reads CAWSGIAVTDTQYF. CDR3 DNA: TGTGCCTGGAGTGGCATAGCGGTTACAGATACGCAGTATTTT.

V usage is TRBV6-2 or TRBV6-3 and J usage is TRBJ2-7; the match to TRBD2 covers 10 bases. The CDR3 covers 15 residues. V lost 6 bases, J lost 4 bases, and 9 bases stayed unmatched. Germline V gene sequence: CDR1 MNHEY, CDR2 SVGEGT. The CDR3, as DNA: TGTGCCAGCAGCAAGATAAGCGGGGGGGAATACGAGCAGTACTTC. Amino acid sequence: CASSKISGGEYEQYF.

The V call is TRBV7-6, the J call TRBJ2-5, with 12 positions matching TRBD2. The CDR3 covers 15 residues. The V gene's germline CDR1 is SGHVS and CDR2 FNYEAQ. Trimming removed 4 bases from V and 6 bases from J; junction bases left unmatched: 6. The CDR3: CASSSGTSGLQTQYF. In DNA form, the CDR3 reads TGTGCCAGCAGCTCAGGGACTAGCGGGTTGCAGACCCAGTACTTC.

The chain joins TRBV19 to TRBJ1-3; tentative D call: TRBD1 (6 bases). The CDR3 runs 15 residues. Trimming pared 2 bases from V and 0 bases from J, leaving 8 bases between. Germline values: CDR1 LNHDA, CDR2 SQIVND (reference sequence). The CDR3 reads CASSIRQDSGNTIYF. The CDR3 nucleotides read TGTGCCAGTAGTATACGACAGGACTCTGGAAACACCATATATTTT.

The chain recombines TRBV12-3 or TRBV12-4 with TRBJ1-2; 8 bases are a match to TRBD1. The CDR3 consists of 13 residues. The trim removed 6 bases at V and 6 bases at J, leaving 6 bases unmatched. CDR3 DNA: TGTGCCAGCAGCGGGACAGGTGCGGATGGCTACACCTTC. Protein product: CASSGTGADGYTF.

The rearrangement joins TRBV3-1 (or the pseudogene TRBV3-2) to TRBJ2-3; 12 positions agree with TRBD2. This CDR3 has 18 residues. The germline CDR1 and CDR2 sequences are LGHDT and YNNKEL (reference sequence). With V trimmed by 1 base and J by 1 base, 6 bases remained unmatched. The CDR3, as DNA: TGTGCCAGCAGCCAAGGACGGGGACTAGCGGGTCGCACAGATACGCAGTATTTT. Amino acid sequence: CASSQGRGLAGRTDTQYF.

The rearrangement joins TRBV7-2 to TRBJ1-6; 7 bases align to TRBD1. The CDR3 covers 15 residues. V lost 4 bases and J lost 8; bases outside the gene matches: 8. Germline CDR1 reads SGHTA; CDR2 reads FQGNSA. CDR3 DNA sequence: TGTGCCAGCAGCTCAGAGACAGGGCTTTATTCACCCCTCCACTTT. It yields the protein CASSSETGLYSPLHF. Full variable domain (outside the CDR3, taken from reference TRBV7-2 and TRBJ1-6): GAGVSQSPSNKVTEKGKDVELRCDPISGHTALYWYRQSLGQGLEFLIYFQGNSAPDKSGLPSDRFSAERTGGSVSTLTIQRTQQEDSAVYLCASSSETGLYSPLHFGNGTRLTVT.

The table lists this clone with a count of one. The J gene is TRBJ1-5, the V gene TRBV27; tentative D call: TRBD1 (6 bases). The CDR3 is 14 residues long. CDR1 and CDR2 from the germline V gene are MNHEY and SMNVEV (reference sequence). Trimming shortened V by 6 bases and J by 7 bases, and 16 bases separated the two germline ends. The CDR3 loop is CASRKQGLYQPQHF. The CDR3 region has the DNA TGTGCCAGCAGGAAACAGGGTTTATACCAGCCCCAGCATTTT.

V and J are TRBV19 and TRBJ2-1, with 9 bases fitting TRBD1. This CDR3 has 13 residues. Looked up from germline, CDR1 is LNHDA and CDR2 is SQIVND (reference sequence). The CDR3 DNA follows: TGTGCAGCCGGGACAGGGCCCTACAATGAGCAGTTCTTC. Its translation: CAAGTGPYNEQFF.

This clone was observed a single time. This chain connects TRBV27 to TRBJ1-4; no definite D call. The V gene lost 2 bases and the J gene lost 5 bases, with 6 bases spanning the gap. The CDR3 loop spans 13 amino acids. CDR1 and CDR2 (germline): MNHEY, SMNVEV (reference sequence). In DNA, the CDR3 is TGTGCCAGCAGTTTAGCCGGGAATGAAAAACTGTTTTTT. Translating gives CASSLAGNEKLFF.

This chain links TRBV4-1 with TRBJ2-7; 9 nucleotides line up with TRBD2. CDR1 is MGHRA and CDR2 is YSYEKL in the germline V gene. Trimming at V came to 2 bases and at J to 4 bases, leaving 15 bases not matched to a gene. This CDR3 has 18 amino acids. The CDR3 spells CASSQIYSASGMTYEQYF. DNA for the CDR3: TGCGCCAGCAGCCAAATTTATTCGGCTAGCGGGATGACTTACGAGCAGTACTTC.

J is TRBJ1-2 and V is TRBV5-4; 10 bases map to TRBD1. Germline CDR1 reads SGHNT; CDR2 reads YYREEE (reference sequence). Trimming cost V 2 bases and J 13 bases; bases outside gene matches: 2. The CDR3 contains 11 residues. In DNA form, the CDR3 reads TGTGCCAGCAGCTTAGGGACAGGGGTCACCTTC. Protein: CASSLGTGVTF.

The chain is built from TRBV28 and TRBJ2-7; D gene unclear. The CDR3 is 16 amino acids. CDR1 is MDHEN, CDR2 SYDVKM, per germline. Between the trimmed V and J ends, which lost 3 bases and 2 bases, there was a span of 17 bases. CDR3 sequence (DNA): TGTGCCAGCAGTTTTGTGCCCTGGGCCAGGCCCTACGAGCAGTACTTC. It specifies CASSFVPWARPYEQYF.

This clone was found once. The CDR3, as DNA: TGTGCCAGCAGCTTGGGGGAGGGCAATCAGCCCCAGCATTTT. Protein sequence: CASSLGEGNQPQHF. This chain connects TRBV5-5 to TRBJ1-5; the D is unclear. Germline V gene lookup returns CDR1 SGHKS and CDR2 YYEKEE (reference sequence). The CDR3 is 14 residues long. Trimming left V 0 bases short and J 2 bases short, with 6 bases between.

V and J are TRBV7-9 and TRBJ1-2; no clear D. CDR1 and CDR2 (germline): SEHNR, FQNEAQ (reference sequence). The V end was cut by 4 bases, the J end by 1 base, with 7 bases between. The CDR3 is 13 amino acids. The CDR3 sequence: CASSSQSNYGYTF. In nucleotides, the CDR3 is TGTGCCAGCAGCTCACAGAGTAACTATGGCTACACCTTC.

This clone was observed a single time. This chain uses TRBV2 with TRBJ2-6; D is possibly TRBD1 (5 bases). The germline V gene encodes CDR1 SNHLY and CDR2 FYNNEI. This CDR3 has 15 amino acids. V lost 10 bases and J 0 bases, leaving 13 bases between the germline ends. In DNA form, the CDR3 reads TGTGCCAACGCAGGGATAAACTCTGGGGCCAACGTCCTGACTTTC. Translating it yields CANAGINSGANVLTF.

This clone was seen once. This chain connects TRBV7-9 to TRBJ1-1, with 10 nucleotides matching TRBD1. V lost 5 bases to trimming and J lost 4 bases; unmatched junction nucleotides: 16. CDR1 and CDR2 (germline): SEHNR, FQNEAQ (reference sequence). This CDR3 spans 18 amino acids. CDR3 loop: CASSPRLGRQGAPTEAFF. CDR3 nucleotides: TGTGCCAGCAGCCCCCGTTTGGGGAGACAGGGGGCCCCCACTGAAGCTTTCTTT.

CDR3 amino acids: CSVQDSAQYF. The CDR3 nucleotides read TGCAGCGTCCAGGACTCTGCGCAGTACTTC. This rearrangement joins TRBV29-1 to TRBJ2-7, with D possibly TRBD2 on 5 matching bases. Germline values: CDR1 SQVTM, CDR2 ANQGSEA. V dropped 6 bases and J dropped 9 bases, with 12 bases sitting between them. This CDR3 spans 10 amino acids.

The chain couples TRBV3-1 (or the pseudogene TRBV3-2) to TRBJ2-1, with TRBD2 identical over 13 bases. J gave up 15 bases and V 1 base, and 9 bases lay outside the gene matches. There are 15 residues in the CDR3. Germline CDR1 is LGHDT and CDR2 is YNNKEL (reference sequence). The DNA of the CDR3 is TGTGCCAGCAGCCAAGTCACTAGCGGGGGGGGAGGTCGGTTCTTC. Translating it yields CASSQVTSGGGGRFF.